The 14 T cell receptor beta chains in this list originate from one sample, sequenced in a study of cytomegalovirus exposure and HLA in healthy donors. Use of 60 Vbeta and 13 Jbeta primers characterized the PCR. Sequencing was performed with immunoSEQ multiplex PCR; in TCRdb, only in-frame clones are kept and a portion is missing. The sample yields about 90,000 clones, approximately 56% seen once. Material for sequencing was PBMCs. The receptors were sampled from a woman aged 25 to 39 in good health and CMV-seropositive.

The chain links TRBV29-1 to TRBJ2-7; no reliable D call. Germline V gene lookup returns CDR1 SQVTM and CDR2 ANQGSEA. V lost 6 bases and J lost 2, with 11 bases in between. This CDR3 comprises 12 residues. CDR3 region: CSVTSTTYEQYF. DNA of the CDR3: TGCAGCGTGACATCCACCACCTACGAGCAGTACTTC.

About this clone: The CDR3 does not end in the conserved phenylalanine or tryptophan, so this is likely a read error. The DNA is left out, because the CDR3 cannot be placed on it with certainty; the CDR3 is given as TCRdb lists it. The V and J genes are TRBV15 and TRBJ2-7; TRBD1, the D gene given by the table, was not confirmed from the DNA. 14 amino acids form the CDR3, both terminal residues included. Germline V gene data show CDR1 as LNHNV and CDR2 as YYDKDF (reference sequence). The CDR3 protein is CATSRDRGTGVLLL.

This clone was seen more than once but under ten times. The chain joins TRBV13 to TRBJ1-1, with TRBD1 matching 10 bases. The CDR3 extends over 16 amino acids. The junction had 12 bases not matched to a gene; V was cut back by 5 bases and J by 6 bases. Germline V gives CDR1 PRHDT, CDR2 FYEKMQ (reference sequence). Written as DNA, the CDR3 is TGTGCCAGCAGCGGGTACACGGGACAGGGGTTGGCTGAAGCTTTCTTT. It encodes CASSGYTGQGLAEAFF.

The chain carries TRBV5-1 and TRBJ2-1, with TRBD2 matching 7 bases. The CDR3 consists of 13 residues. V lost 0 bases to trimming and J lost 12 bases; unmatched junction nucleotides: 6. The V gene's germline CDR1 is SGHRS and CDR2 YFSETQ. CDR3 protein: CASSLDRSGWQFF. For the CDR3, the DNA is TGCGCCAGCAGCTTGGATCGTAGCGGGTGGCAGTTCTTC.

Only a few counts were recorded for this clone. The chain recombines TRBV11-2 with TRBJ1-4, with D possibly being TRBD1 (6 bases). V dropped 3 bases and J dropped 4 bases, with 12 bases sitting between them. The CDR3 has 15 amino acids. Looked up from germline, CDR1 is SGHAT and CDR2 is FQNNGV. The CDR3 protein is CASSFTGWYNEKLFF. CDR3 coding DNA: TGTGCCAGCAGCTTCACAGGGTGGTATAATGAAAAACTGTTTTTT.

CDR3 DNA: TGTGCCACCCTACAGGGTGGGCCCCTCAATTCACCCCTCCACTTT. Protein product: CATLQGGPLNSPLHF. The chain couples TRBV28 to TRBJ1-6; a possible D gene is TRBD1 (6 bases). The V gene's germline CDR1 is MDHEN and CDR2 SYDVKM. V gave up 10 bases and J gave up 7 bases, with 20 bases separating them. The CDR3 extends over 15 amino acids.

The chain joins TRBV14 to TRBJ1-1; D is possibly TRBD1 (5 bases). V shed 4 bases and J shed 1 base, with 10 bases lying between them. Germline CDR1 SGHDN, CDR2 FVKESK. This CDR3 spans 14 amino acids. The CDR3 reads CASSPFGQNTEAFF. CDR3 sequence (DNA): TGTGCCAGCAGCCCCTTCGGACAGAACACTGAAGCTTTCTTT.

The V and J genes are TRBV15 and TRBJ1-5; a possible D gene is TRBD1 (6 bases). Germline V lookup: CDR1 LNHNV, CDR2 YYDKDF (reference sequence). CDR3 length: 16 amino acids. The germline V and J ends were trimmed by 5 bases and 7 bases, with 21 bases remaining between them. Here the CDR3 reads CATSLSRGAVGQPQHF. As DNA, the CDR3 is TGTGCCACCAGCCTTAGTCGGGGGGCGGTTGGGCAGCCCCAGCATTTT.

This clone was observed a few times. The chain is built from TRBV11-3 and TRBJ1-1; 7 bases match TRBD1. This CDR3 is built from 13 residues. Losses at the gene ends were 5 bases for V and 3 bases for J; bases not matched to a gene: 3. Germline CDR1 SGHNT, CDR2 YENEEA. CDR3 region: CASSRDSYTEAFF. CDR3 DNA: TGTGCCAGCAGCAGGGACAGTTACACTGAAGCTTTCTTT. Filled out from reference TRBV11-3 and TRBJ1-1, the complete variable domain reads EAGVVQSPRYKIIEKKQPVAFWCNPISGHNTLYWYLQNLGQGPELLIRYENEEAVDDSQLPKDRFSAERLKGVDSTLKIQPAELGDSAVYLCASSRDSYTEAFFGQGTRLTVV.

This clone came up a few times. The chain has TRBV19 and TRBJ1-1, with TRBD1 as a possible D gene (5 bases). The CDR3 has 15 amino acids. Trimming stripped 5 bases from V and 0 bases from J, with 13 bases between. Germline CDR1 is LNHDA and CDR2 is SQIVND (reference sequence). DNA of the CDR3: TGTGCCAGTAGTGGAAACAGGCCCTTGAACACTGAAGCTTTCTTT. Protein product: CASSGNRPLNTEAFF.

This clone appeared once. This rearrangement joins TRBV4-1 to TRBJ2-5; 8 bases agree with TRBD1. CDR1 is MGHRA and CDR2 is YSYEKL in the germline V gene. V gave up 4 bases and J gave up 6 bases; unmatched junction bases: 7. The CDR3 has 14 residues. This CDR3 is CASSLPGQGKTQYF. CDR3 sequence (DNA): TGCGCCAGCAGCCTCCCTGGACAGGGAAAGACCCAGTACTTC.

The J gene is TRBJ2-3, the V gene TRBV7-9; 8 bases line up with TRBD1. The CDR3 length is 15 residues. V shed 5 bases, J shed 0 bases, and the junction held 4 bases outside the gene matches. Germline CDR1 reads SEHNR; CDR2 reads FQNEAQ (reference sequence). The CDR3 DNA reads TGTGCCAGCAGCCCCGACAGGGGTAGCACAGATACGCAGTATTTT. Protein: CASSPDRGSTDTQYF.

In DNA, the CDR3 is TGTGCCAGTAGAGACAGGGATCTCACAGATACGCAGTATTTT. Its protein is CASRDRDLTDTQYF. J is TRBJ2-3 and V is TRBV19; the match to TRBD1 covers 7 bases. The germline V gene has CDR1 LNHDA and CDR2 SQIVND (reference sequence). The V gene end was trimmed by 6 bases and the J gene end by 2 bases; junction bases not matched to a gene: 5. This CDR3 spans 14 amino acids. The complete variable domain, with remaining parts taken from reference TRBV19 and TRBJ2-3, reads DGGITQSPKYLFRKEGQNVTLSCEQNLNHDAMYWYRQDPGQGLRLIYYSQIVNDFQKGDIAEGYSVSREKKESFPLTVTSAQKNPTAFYLCASRDRDLTDTQYFGPGTRLTVL.

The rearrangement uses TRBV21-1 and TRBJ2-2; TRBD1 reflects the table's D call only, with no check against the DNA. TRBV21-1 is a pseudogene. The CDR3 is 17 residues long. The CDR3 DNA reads TGTGCCCGACTAGCAGGAGACAGGGGAGTTAAGGCCGGGGAGCTGTTTTTT. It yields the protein CARLAGDRGVKAGELFF.